The TCR beta chain under discussion was sequenced for a study of human T cells and chemical hapten exposure. Study summary: From small differences in pooled library volume came most of the variation in per-sample TCR yields.

Time point meaning: healthy volunteer bleed at 6 weeks. The starting material, unfractionated whole blood, was used for total RNA extraction. MiXCR, applied by TCRdb to the RACE reads, yields one record per CDR3 protein. This table has about 77,000 distinct CDR3 sequences, about 8.6% appearing once. This clonotype has more than one count but fewer than ten. The CDR3 is made up of 14 amino acids. Germline V gene sequence: CDR1 MNHEY, CDR2 SMNVEV (reference sequence). Trimming removed 5 bases from V and 4 bases from J, with 12 bases in between. The chain uses TRBV27 and TRBJ2-1; weak D call: TRBD2 (6 bases). This sequence was found in a female donor in good health. Some clones in this sample may be carry-over from other donors' samples. Sequencing input: whole blood. The CDR3 protein is CASSLRGNYNEQFF. CDR3 in DNA: TGTGCCAGCAGTCTACGGGGGAATTACAATGAGCAGTTCTTC.